A single sample is the source of the 25 T cell receptor beta chains below, sequenced in a study of CD8+CD57+ T cells in acquired aplastic anemia. The template for TCR beta VDJ and CDR3 sequence profiling was genomic DNA. MiXCR was run by TCRdb on the reads, yielding one entry per CDR3 protein. The repertoire holds tens of thousands of distinct CDR3 sequences, roughly half seen once, with about 8.9% in the top ten. Sequences were obtained from sorted CD4+, CD8+, or CD8+CD57+ T cells (not recorded which) from PBMCs. The receptors were sampled from a human donor in good health, serving as a control.

This clonotype has just a few counts. V usage is TRBV29-1 and J usage is TRBJ2-5, with 10 bases that match TRBD2. The ends lost 5 bases at V and 7 bases at J; junction bases unmatched: 16. Germline CDR1 is SQVTM and CDR2 is ANQGSEA. The CDR3 consists of 16 residues. For the CDR3, the DNA is TGCAGCGTTCTAGGTTTCCCTAGCGGGAGAAGGGTGACCCAGTACTTC. Translated: CSVLGFPSGRRVTQYF.

This clonotype appeared many times. The J gene is TRBJ1-6, the V gene TRBV13; tentatively, D is TRBD1 (6 bases). Trimming removed 0 bases from V and 6 bases from J, with 12 bases in between. CDR3 length: 16 residues. Germline loops: CDR1 PRHDT, CDR2 FYEKMQ (reference sequence). The CDR3, as DNA: TGTGCCAGCAGCTTAGGGATAAGGACAGCTAATTCACCCCTCCACTTT. Its protein is CASSLGIRTANSPLHF.

This clonotype was seen repeatedly, ten times or more. J is TRBJ2-1 and V is TRBV9, with no clear D. V lost 0 bases and J lost 2, with 12 bases in between. The germline V gene has CDR1 SGDLS and CDR2 YYNGEE. The CDR3 is 16 amino acids. CDR3 sequence: CASSVEVFTPYNEQFF. The CDR3 region has the DNA TGTGCCAGCAGCGTAGAGGTATTTACCCCCTACAATGAGCAGTTCTTC. The entire variable domain, with the rest obtained from reference TRBV9 and TRBJ2-1, is as follows: DSGVTQTPKHLITATGQRVTLRCSPRSGDLSVYWYQQSLDQGLQFLIQYYNGEERAKGNILERFSAQQFPDLHSELNLSSLELGDSALYFCASSVEVFTPYNEQFFGPGTRLTVL.

This clonotype was recorded a few times. The chain recombines TRBV24-1 with TRBJ1-5; 8 bases map to TRBD1. Trimming took 3 bases from V and 6 from J; bases not matched to a gene: 3. This CDR3 contains 14 residues. In germline, CDR1 is KGHDR, CDR2 SFDVKD. The CDR3 protein is CATSDRQGSQPQHF. CDR3 DNA: TGTGCCACCAGTGATCGACAGGGGAGTCAGCCCCAGCATTTT.

This clonotype showed up just once. The rearrangement joins TRBV25-1 to TRBJ1-6, with TRBD1 matching 8 bases. The CDR3 has 15 residues. V was clipped by 8 bases and J by 10 bases; unmatched bases: 13. Germline lookup yields CDR1 MGHDK and CDR2 SYGVNS. CDR3 coding DNA: TGTGCCAGCCAAAAGAACTCAGGGGGCAGATCACCCCTCCACTTT. It is translated as CASQKNSGGRSPLHF.

Only a few counts were recorded for this clonotype. The chain couples TRBV19 to TRBJ1-2; possibly TRBD1 for D (5 bases). Germline CDR1 LNHDA, CDR2 SQIVND (reference sequence). Trimming took 6 bases from V and 6 from J, leaving 8 bases between them. The CDR3 totals 11 residues. CDR3 amino acids: CASRTEDGYTF. The CDR3 nucleotides read TGTGCCAGTAGGACAGAGGATGGCTACACCTTC.

This rearrangement joins TRBV30 to TRBJ1-2, with a weak D call TRBD1 (6 bases). The CDR3 contains 12 residues. Germline CDR1 is GTSNPN and CDR2 is SVGIG (reference sequence). The V end was cut by 3 bases, the J end by 3 bases, with 8 bases between. As DNA, the CDR3 is TGTGCCTGGAGCAGGGGCCACTATGGCTACACCTTC. Its translation: CAWSRGHYGYTF. The full variable domain, with the rest looked up from reference TRBV30 and TRBJ1-2, is SQTIHQWPATLVQPVGSPLSLECTVEGTSNPNLYWYRQAAGRGLQLLFYSVGIGQISSEVPQNLSASRPQDRQFILSSKKLLLSDSGFYLCAWSRGHYGYTFGSGTRLTVV.

The chain recombines TRBV24-1 with TRBJ2-3, with 7 nucleotides matching TRBD2. The germline V gene encodes CDR1 KGHDR and CDR2 SFDVKD. Unmatched junction bases numbered 4, after V lost 6 bases and J lost 2 bases. There are 14 residues in the CDR3. The CDR3 loop reads CATSTRGTTDTQYF. CDR3 nucleotide sequence: TGTGCCACCAGTACGCGGGGGACCACAGATACGCAGTATTTT.

This clonotype was seen many times. The V call is TRBV20-1, the J call TRBJ2-2; TRBD2 might be the D (5 bases). The CDR3 sequence is 13 residues long. The V gene's germline CDR1 is DFQATT and CDR2 SNEGSKA (reference sequence). Trimming removed 4 bases from V and 0 bases from J, with 6 bases in between. CDR3: CSATSPNTGELFF. Written as DNA, the CDR3 is TGCAGTGCTACTAGCCCGAACACCGGGGAGCTGTTTTTT.

This sequence joins TRBV2 and TRBJ2-7; 11 bases fit TRBD2. In germline, CDR1 is SNHLY, CDR2 FYNNEI. Losses at the gene ends were 6 bases for V and 4 bases for J; bases not matched to a gene: 5. The CDR3 consists of 14 residues. The CDR3 sequence is CASRPLAGDYEQYF. DNA for the CDR3: TGTGCCAGCAGGCCACTAGCGGGAGATTACGAGCAGTACTTC. The full variable domain, with the rest looked up from reference TRBV2 and TRBJ2-7, is EPEVTQTPSHQVTQMGQEVILRCVPISNHLYFYWYRQILGQKVEFLVSFYNNEISEKSEIFDDQFSVERPDGSNFTLKIRSTKLEDSAMYFCASRPLAGDYEQYFGPGTRLTVT.

This clonotype is medium-sized in the sample. The CDR3 is CATSRSSEGASFQFF. The DNA of the CDR3 is TGTGCCACCAGCAGGTCCTCTGAAGGGGCTAGTTTTCAGTTCTTC. The rearrangement uses TRBV15 and TRBJ2-1; tentatively, D is TRBD1 (5 bases). This CDR3 contains 15 residues. The V gene's germline CDR1 is LNHNV and CDR2 YYDKDF (reference sequence). The V and J ends lost 3 bases and 13 bases respectively, with 22 bases between them.

As regards this clonotype: The junction departs from germline at one end; a sequencing error may be responsible. The CDR3 loop reads CASSDDSFYTF. In DNA, the CDR3 is TGTGCCAGCAGCGATGACAGTTTCTACACCTTC. The chain carries TRBV15 and TRBJ1-2, with TRBD1 as a possible D gene (5 bases). Per germline, CDR1 LNHNV and CDR2 YYDKDF (reference sequence). The CDR3 is 11 residues long.

V is TRBV9 and J is TRBJ1-1, with D possibly matching TRBD1 (6 bases). This CDR3 is built from 15 residues. Trimming cost V 4 bases and J 4 bases, with 17 bases left between them. Germline V gene lookup returns CDR1 SGDLS and CDR2 YYNGEE. CDR3: CASSQVRARGTEAFF. The CDR3 DNA reads as TGTGCCAGCAGCCAAGTACGGGCCAGGGGCACTGAAGCTTTCTTT.

This clonotype was picked up many times. This rearrangement joins TRBV11-1 to TRBJ1-1; 7 bases line up with TRBD1. V trimming: 3 bases; J trimming: 1 base; junction bases outside the gene matches: 5. The CDR3 has 15 amino acids. Germline V gene data show CDR1 as SGHAT and CDR2 as FQDESV (reference sequence). CDR3 protein: CASSLAGGANTEAFF. DNA of the CDR3: TGTGCCAGCAGCTTGGCAGGGGGGGCGAACACTGAAGCTTTCTTT.

This clonotype was observed a handful of times. The rearrangement uses TRBV15 and TRBJ1-2, with D possibly TRBD1 on 6 matching bases. Trimming left V 0 bases short and J 7 bases short, with 12 bases between. The CDR3 sequence is 14 residues long. Germline V lookup: CDR1 LNHNV, CDR2 YYDKDF (reference sequence). This chain's CDR3 is CATSRDRDIGGYTF. The CDR3 region has the DNA TGTGCCACCAGCAGAGACAGGGACATAGGTGGCTACACCTTC.

This rearrangement joins TRBV11-2 to TRBJ2-7, with 9 bases lining up with TRBD2. Germline V gene lookup returns CDR1 SGHAT and CDR2 FQNNGV. There are 16 residues in the CDR3. Trimming removed 7 bases from V and 4 bases from J; junction bases left unmatched: 14. CDR3 region: CASTQPARAGGYEQYF. The CDR3 DNA reads as TGTGCCAGCACCCAACCGGCCAGAGCGGGGGGATACGAGCAGTACTTC.

This clonotype has only one observation. The chain joins TRBV29-1 to TRBJ2-7; TRBD1 matches at 7 bases. The J segment lost 0 bases and the V segment lost 4 bases, leaving 6 bases of the junction unmatched. The CDR3 consists of 14 residues. Looked up from germline, CDR1 is SQVTM and CDR2 is ANQGSEA. Written as DNA, the CDR3 is TGCAGCGTTGGAGACTGGGACAGCTCCTACGAGCAGTACTTC. Its translation is CSVGDWDSSYEQYF.

The CDR3 reads CATVGLRSNYGYTF. In nucleotides, the CDR3 is TGTGCCACCGTAGGACTGCGTTCTAACTATGGCTACACCTTC. The genes are TRBV19 and TRBJ1-2; D is uncertain. This CDR3 region has 14 residues. Germline V gene sequence: CDR1 LNHDA, CDR2 SQIVND (reference sequence). Trimming removed 10 bases at V and 0 bases at J, with 15 bases between.

The chain carries TRBV19 and TRBJ2-7, with D tentatively TRBD1 or TRBD2 (6 bases each). The CDR3 runs 15 residues. Germline V gene data show CDR1 as LNHDA and CDR2 as SQIVND (reference sequence). Trimming pared 5 bases from V and 0 bases from J, leaving 14 bases between. The CDR3 DNA sequence: TGTGCCAGTAGTGTGGGGGGCCCGTGCTCCTACGAGCAGTACTTC. It codes for CASSVGGPCSYEQYF. Using reference TRBV19 and TRBJ2-7 for the parts outside the CDR3, the full variable domain is DGGITQSPKYLFRKEGQNVTLSCEQNLNHDAMYWYRQDPGQGLRLIYYSQIVNDFQKGDIAEGYSVSREKKESFPLTVTSAQKNPTAFYLCASSVGGPCSYEQYFGPGTRLTVT.

This clonotype was detected many times. V gene TRBV5-4 combines with J gene TRBJ2-7; TRBD2 might be the D (6 bases). The germline V gene encodes CDR1 SGHNT and CDR2 YYREEE (reference sequence). The V end lost 4 bases, the J end lost 4 bases, and 6 bases lay between the germline ends. The CDR3 is 11 residues long. CDR3 amino acids: CASSRGYEQYF. The CDR3, as DNA: TGTGCCAGCAGCCGGGGGTACGAGCAGTACTTC. Full variable domain (remainder filled in from reference TRBV5-4 and TRBJ2-7): ETGVTQSPTHLIKTRGQQVTLRCSSQSGHNTVSWYQQALGQGPQFIFQYYREEENGRGNFPPRFSGLQFPNYSSELNVNALELDDSALYLCASSRGYEQYFGPGTRLTVT.

This clonotype was detected once. The CDR3 coding sequence is TGTGCCAGCAGTGATGTAACAGGGGGCTACGAGCAGTACTTC. The encoded protein is CASSDVTGGYEQYF. The rearrangement uses TRBV2 and TRBJ2-7; 8 bases agree with TRBD1. Germline trimming cut 3 bases from V and 3 bases from J; bases unmatched to any gene: 4. Germline V gene sequence: CDR1 SNHLY, CDR2 FYNNEI. CDR3 length: 14 amino acids.

V usage is TRBV15 and J usage is TRBJ2-3; 8 bases fit TRBD1. This CDR3 is built from 16 residues. Germline lookup yields CDR1 LNHNV and CDR2 YYDKDF (reference sequence). V was clipped by 4 bases and J by 0 bases; unmatched bases: 6. This CDR3 reads CATSNAGGWSTDTQYF. CDR3 bases: TGTGCCACCAGCAACGCAGGGGGCTGGAGCACAGATACGCAGTATTTT.

Concerning this clonotype itself: A read error may be the cause here, since a much bigger clone is one base away. The chain recombines TRBV11-2 with TRBJ2-3; TRBD2 matches 9 bases. This CDR3 spans 17 amino acids. After removal of 0 bases from V and 4 bases from J, the junction contained 8 bases not matched to a gene. Looked up from germline, CDR1 is SGHAT and CDR2 is FQNNGV. CDR3 protein: CASSLEREGAYPDTQYF. Here the CDR3 DNA reads TGTGCCAGCAGCTTAGAGCGGGAGGGGGCCTACCCAGATACGCAGTATTTT.

V usage is TRBV20-1 and J usage is TRBJ2-2; 8 nucleotides match TRBD2. Germline loops: CDR1 DFQATT, CDR2 SNEGSKA (reference sequence). CDR3 size: 14 residues. V lost 6 bases, J lost 0 bases, and 3 bases stayed unmatched. CDR3 sequence reads: CSARLATNTGELFF. The CDR3 DNA reads TGCAGTGCCCGACTAGCGACGAACACCGGGGAGCTGTTTTTT.

This clonotype was seen ten or more times. DNA of the CDR3: TGCAGTGCTAGAGATCGGGAGGGGGCTCGCACTGAAGCTTTCTTT. This codes for CSARDREGARTEAFF. This chain joins TRBV20-1 and TRBJ1-1; TRBD1 aligns across 7 bases. Germline assignment: CDR1 DFQATT and CDR2 SNEGSKA (reference sequence). Germline trimming cut 0 bases from V and 4 bases from J; bases unmatched to any gene: 8. The CDR3 has 15 amino acids.